These 25 T cell receptor beta chains originate from one sample sequenced in a study of blood T cell repertoires in COVID-19. This table comes from immunoSEQ multiplex PCR, and its TCRdb copy is limited to in-frame clones, with some not included. The table has hundreds of thousands of clones, approximately 86% seen once. Sequencing input: peripheral blood. The receptors were gathered from a woman in her sixties or seventies with COVID-19, enrolled during active disease.

The chain is built from TRBV6-5 and TRBJ2-7; TRBD1 matches at 10 bases. The germline V gene has CDR1 MNHEY and CDR2 SVGAGI. This CDR3 contains 14 residues. Trimming took 4 bases from V and 6 from J; bases not matched to a gene: 6. The CDR3 sequence is CASSSRQGAVEQYF. The CDR3 DNA reads as TGTGCCAGCAGTTCCCGACAGGGGGCGGTCGAGCAGTACTTC.

The chain joins TRBV6-5 to TRBJ2-5; 11 bases fit TRBD2. Germline loops: CDR1 MNHEY, CDR2 SVGAGI. The J segment lost 12 bases and the V segment lost 7 bases, leaving 7 bases of the junction unmatched. This CDR3 comprises 12 residues. The CDR3 sequence is CASITPSGGKYF. The CDR3, as DNA: TGTGCCAGCATCACCCCTAGCGGGGGGAAGTACTTC.

The chain combines TRBV24-1 with TRBJ2-1; 7 bases are shared with TRBD2. The V and J ends lost 5 bases and 9 bases, in that order; junction bases with no gene match: 6. This CDR3 has 13 residues. Germline V gene data show CDR1 as KGHDR and CDR2 as SFDVKD. CDR3 nucleotides: TGTGCCACCAGTGCGGGGGGTGGGGGTGAGCAGTTCTTC. Protein product: CATSAGGGGEQFF.

V gene TRBV7-9 combines with J gene TRBJ1-3; D ambiguous. The germline V gene has CDR1 SEHNR and CDR2 FQNEAQ (reference sequence). There are 14 residues in the CDR3. With 8 bases removed from V and 0 bases from J, the gap between germline ends came to 11 bases. CDR3 sequence reads: CASLGSRSGNTIYF. The CDR3 DNA is TGTGCCAGCTTGGGGAGCCGCTCTGGAAACACCATATATTTT.

This chain connects TRBV4-2 to TRBJ2-4, with 12 nucleotides matching TRBD2. Germline CDR1 is LGHNA and CDR2 is YNFKEQ. The CDR3 sequence is 23 residues long. V was pared by 1 base and J by 0 bases, with 19 bases of the junction left unmatched. The CDR3 DNA sequence: TGTGCCAGCAGCCAAGGCCTAGCGGGGGGGCGAGGAAAGCAGGCTGTAGCCAAAAACATTCAGTACTTC. It codes for CASSQGLAGGRGKQAVAKNIQYF.

The chain couples TRBV5-6 to TRBJ2-3, with TRBD1 as a possible D gene (5 bases). Germline CDR1 reads SGHDT; CDR2 reads YYEEEE. Trimming took off 0 bases at V and 4 bases at J, with 6 bases between the two ends. This CDR3 has 13 amino acids. The DNA of the CDR3 is TGTGCCAGCAGCTTGGGCAGGGCAGATACGCAGTATTTT. Protein: CASSLGRADTQYF.

This clone was picked up a small number of times. The chain has TRBV5-4 and TRBJ2-2, with TRBD2 matching 8 bases. V was clipped by 4 bases and J by 0 bases; unmatched bases: 5. Germline CDR1 and CDR2: SGHNT and YYREEE (reference sequence). The CDR3 has 16 amino acids. This chain's CDR3 is CASSLGRGANTGELFF. The CDR3 nucleotides are TGTGCCAGCAGCCTAGGGCGGGGGGCGAACACCGGGGAGCTGTTTTTT.

The chain joins TRBV6-4 to TRBJ1-5, with a tentative D call TRBD1 (6 bases). This CDR3 contains 16 residues. The V gene's germline CDR1 is MRHNA and CDR2 SNTAGT. The V end was cut by 0 bases, the J end by 1 base, with 10 bases between. CDR3 residues: CASSDSGQGSNQPQHF. The CDR3, as DNA: TGTGCCAGCAGTGACTCGGGGCAGGGGAGCAATCAGCCCCAGCATTTT.

This clone was seen just once. The chain employs TRBV15 and TRBJ1-1; no clear D gene. This CDR3 is 11 amino acids long. V was pared by 5 bases and J by 5 bases, with 6 bases between. Germline CDR1 LNHNV, CDR2 YYDKDF (reference sequence). CDR3 DNA: TGTGCCACCAGCTTCGGGACTGAAGCTTTCTTT. Its protein is CATSFGTEAFF.

The chain links TRBV2 to TRBJ2-5; 7 nucleotides line up with TRBD2. With V trimmed by 8 bases and J by 2 bases, 5 bases remained unmatched. The CDR3 runs to 13 residues. Per germline, CDR1 SNHLY and CDR2 FYNNEI. The CDR3 loop is CASGGGTQETQYF. DNA of the CDR3: TGTGCCAGCGGGGGGGGAACGCAAGAGACCCAGTACTTC.

CDR3 residues: CASTKDRVNNEQFF. The CDR3 DNA reads TGTGCCAGCACTAAGGACAGGGTAAACAATGAGCAGTTCTTC. V usage is TRBV2 and J usage is TRBJ2-1; 8 positions agree with TRBD1. Germline CDR1 and CDR2: SNHLY and FYNNEI. The V segment lost 7 bases and the J segment 5 bases; nucleotides outside the gene matches: 7. This CDR3 spans 14 amino acids.

The rearrangement links TRBV19 to TRBJ2-5; perhaps TRBD1 as D (6 bases). The V end was cut by 7 bases, the J end by 5 bases, with 20 bases between. CDR3 size: 15 residues. The germline gives CDR1 LNHDA, CDR2 SQIVND (reference sequence). The CDR3 sequence: CASTNLAGGPETQYF. CDR3 DNA: TGTGCCAGTACCAATCTTGCTGGGGGCCCGGAGACCCAGTACTTC.

This clone was recorded only once. In DNA form, the CDR3 reads TGTGCCAGCTCAAAGACCAGAATGGGGACTAGCGGGGGTAATGAGCAGTTCTTC. Its translation: CASSKTRMGTSGGNEQFF. The chain joins TRBV18 to TRBJ2-1; 14 bases agree with TRBD2. The ends lost 5 bases at V and 7 bases at J; junction bases unmatched: 13. The CDR3 has 18 amino acids. The germline V gene has CDR1 KGHSH and CDR2 LQKENI.

The rearrangement joins TRBV29-1 to TRBJ1-2, with 8 nucleotides matching TRBD1. Germline CDR1 reads SQVTM; CDR2 reads ANQGSEA. This CDR3 spans 15 amino acids. The V segment lost 6 bases and the J segment 1 base; nucleotides outside the gene matches: 10. CDR3: CSVYRTGTRNYGYTF. In nucleotides, the CDR3 is TGCAGCGTCTACAGGACAGGGACTCGTAACTATGGCTACACCTTC.

For the CDR3, the DNA is TGCAGCGTTGAATCAGTAGCGGGGGGTGGCGATACGCAGTATTTT. Its translation is CSVESVAGGGDTQYF. The J gene is TRBJ2-3, the V gene TRBV29-1; the match to TRBD2 covers 10 bases. This CDR3 has 15 amino acids. The germline V gene encodes CDR1 SQVTM and CDR2 ANQGSEA. V gave up 2 bases and J gave up 6 bases; unmatched junction bases: 8.

In its sample, this clone was seen once. This sequence joins TRBV27 and TRBJ2-1, with 7 bases identical to TRBD2. The length of the CDR3 is 14 residues. The J segment lost 7 bases and the V segment lost 2 bases, leaving 5 bases of the junction unmatched. Per germline, CDR1 MNHEY and CDR2 SMNVEV (reference sequence). The CDR3 DNA is TGTGCCAGCAGTTTAACCGGGGGGAGGAATGAGCAGTTCTTC. The encoded protein is CASSLTGGRNEQFF.

This clone was seen a single time. The CDR3 region is CASSLATDTQYF. DNA for the CDR3: TGTGCCAGCAGTTTAGCGACAGATACGCAGTATTTT. J is TRBJ2-3 and V is TRBV6-5; possible D gene TRBD2, 5 bases. Trimming pared 4 bases from V and 3 bases from J, leaving 5 bases between. Germline CDR1 MNHEY, CDR2 SVGAGI. This CDR3 has 12 amino acids.

CDR3 bases: TGTGCCAGCAGCCCGGGTGGGAATCAGCCCCAGCATTTT. Its protein product is CASSPGGNQPQHF. V usage is TRBV7-9 and J usage is TRBJ1-5; no clear D gene. Germline V gene sequence: CDR1 SEHNR, CDR2 FQNEAQ (reference sequence). V was trimmed by 5 bases and J by 4 bases, leaving 9 bases between them. The CDR3 has 13 amino acids. Complete variable domain (other parts from reference TRBV7-9 and TRBJ1-5): DTGVSQNPRHKITKRGQNVTFRCDPISEHNRLYWYRQTLGQGPEFLTYFQNEAQLEKSRLLSDRFSAERPKGSFSTLEIQRTEQGDSAMYLCASSPGGNQPQHFGDGTRLSIL.

Remarks on this clone: Other nucleotide sequences from this sample produce the same CDR3. V is TRBV12-3 or TRBV12-4 and J is TRBJ1-2, with 8 bases matching TRBD1. This CDR3 region has 13 residues. V lost 6 bases, J lost 2 bases, and 2 bases stayed unmatched. This CDR3 is CASSRQGNYGYTF. CDR3 DNA: TGTGCCAGCAGCCGACAGGGGAACTATGGCTACACCTTC.

The chain recombines TRBV27 with TRBJ2-7, with 7 positions matching TRBD1. J was trimmed by 0 bases and V by 8 bases; bases with no gene match: 7. Germline V gene lookup returns CDR1 MNHEY and CDR2 SMNVEV (reference sequence). The CDR3 runs 14 residues. CDR3: CASANRGPSYEQYF. The CDR3 nucleotides read TGTGCCAGCGCGAACAGGGGTCCCTCCTACGAGCAGTACTTC.

The DNA for the CDR3 is TGTGCCAGTAGTTTCGAATTGGGGCGAGAGACCCAGTACTTC. Translated, it gives CASSFELGRETQYF. The rearrangement uses TRBV19 and TRBJ2-5; tentative D call: TRBD1 (5 bases). Trimming removed 5 bases at V and 4 bases at J, with 14 bases between. The germline CDR1 and CDR2 sequences are LNHDA and SQIVND (reference sequence). The CDR3 sequence is 14 residues long.

This clone came up once. This rearrangement joins TRBV27 to TRBJ1-5; no firm D call. Germline CDR1 reads MNHEY; CDR2 reads SMNVEV (reference sequence). The CDR3 totals 13 residues. Deletions cut 8 bases from V and 6 bases from J, with 14 bases between. This CDR3 is CASSPGGAQPQHF. The CDR3 region has the DNA TGTGCCAGCTCTCCGGGAGGCGCTCAGCCCCAGCATTTT.

This chain uses TRBV11-2 with TRBJ2-1, with D unresolved. Germline V gives CDR1 SGHAT, CDR2 FQNNGV. The CDR3 covers 10 residues. V was pared by 4 bases and J by 10 bases, with 5 bases between. CDR3 DNA sequence: TGTGCCAGCAGCTGGCCCGAGCAGTTCTTC. Translating gives CASSWPEQFF.

V usage is TRBV28 and J usage is TRBJ1-6, with TRBD1 matching 9 bases. CDR1 and CDR2 from the germline V gene are MDHEN and SYDVKM. Unmatched junction bases numbered 13, after V lost 10 bases and J lost 9 bases. CDR3 length equals 15 residues. The CDR3 protein is CATRTYRGPFSPLHF. The CDR3 DNA sequence: TGTGCCACCAGAACTTACAGGGGGCCGTTTTCACCCCTCCACTTT.

The V gene is TRBV19, the J gene TRBJ2-3, with D possibly matching TRBD2 (7 bases). Trimming pared 7 bases from V and 5 bases from J, leaving 19 bases between. Per the germline V gene, CDR1 is LNHDA and CDR2 is SQIVND (reference sequence). The CDR3 totals 15 residues. The CDR3 reads CASTPRGALGDTQYF. The DNA for the CDR3 is TGTGCCAGTACCCCACGGGGGGCGCTGGGAGATACGCAGTATTTT.